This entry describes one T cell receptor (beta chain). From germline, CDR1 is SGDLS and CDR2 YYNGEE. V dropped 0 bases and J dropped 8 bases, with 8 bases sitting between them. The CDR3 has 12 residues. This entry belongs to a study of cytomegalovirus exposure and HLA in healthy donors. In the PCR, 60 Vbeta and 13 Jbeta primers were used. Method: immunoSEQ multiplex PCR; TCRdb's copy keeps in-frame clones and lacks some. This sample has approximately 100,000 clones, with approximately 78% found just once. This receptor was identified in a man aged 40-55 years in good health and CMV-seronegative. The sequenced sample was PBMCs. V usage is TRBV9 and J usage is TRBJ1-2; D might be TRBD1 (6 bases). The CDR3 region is CASSVVGQGYTF. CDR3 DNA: TGTGCCAGCAGCGTAGTGGGACAAGGCTACACCTTC.